This T cell receptor (beta chain) was observed in a study of Graves' ophthalmopathy and Graves' hyperthyroidism. Whole-study findings and limits: The model reached around 64% sensitivity and about 72% specificity for predicting ophthalmopathy progression.

In its sample, this clonotype was seen a few times. Its target is not known. TCR beta CDR3 regions were amplified from RNA transcripts. RT-PCR with HTBI primers came first, then second-round multiplex PCR. TCRdb reprocessed the multiplex PCR reads with MiXCR, giving one entry per CDR3 protein. The sample has approximately 640,000 distinct CDR3 sequences; over 40% are singletons. This receptor was taken from an adult man with Graves' ophthalmopathy. Sequencing was performed on peripheral blood.

CDR3 loop: CASSPQDRGIDGYTF. CDR3 sequence (DNA): TGTGCCAGCTCACCACAGGACAGGGGTATCGATGGCTACACCTTC. The V and J genes are TRBV14 and TRBJ1-2; TRBD1 agrees at 9 bases. V was clipped by 8 bases and J by 6 bases; unmatched bases: 13. The length of the CDR3 is 15 residues. From germline, CDR1 is SGHDN and CDR2 FVKESK.